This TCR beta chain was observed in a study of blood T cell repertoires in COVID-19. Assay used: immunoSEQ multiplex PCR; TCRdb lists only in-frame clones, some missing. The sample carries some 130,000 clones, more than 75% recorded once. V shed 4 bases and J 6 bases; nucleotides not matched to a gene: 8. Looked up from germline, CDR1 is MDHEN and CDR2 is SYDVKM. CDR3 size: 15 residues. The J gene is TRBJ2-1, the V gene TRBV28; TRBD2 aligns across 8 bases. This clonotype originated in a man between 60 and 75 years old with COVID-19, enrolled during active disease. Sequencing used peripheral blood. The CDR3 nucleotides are TGTGCCAGCAGTTCCCGTTCTCGGGAGGGCAATGAGCAGTTCTTC. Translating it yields CASSSRSREGNEQFF.